This TCR beta chain emerged from a study of blood T cell repertoires in COVID-19. The authors' processing: Researchers report that nucleated cell counts were estimated from reference gene primer amplification. Assay used: immunoSEQ multiplex PCR; TCRdb lists only in-frame clones, some missing. The V and J calls and clone size come from that table; D and trimming were worked out from the DNA. The repertoire consists of some 490,000 clones, with 88% occurring once and the leading ten covering roughly 8%. This clone is a singleton in its sample. Germline CDR1 LNHDA, CDR2 SQIVND (reference sequence). Trimming removed 5 bases at V and 10 bases at J, with 11 bases between. This CDR3 has 11 residues.

The sequence was collected from a woman in her sixties or seventies who had recovered from COVID-19. The sequencing sample was made of PBMCs or T cells enriched from blood (not recorded which). The V gene is TRBV19, the J gene TRBJ1-1; D perhaps matches TRBD1 (6 bases). The CDR3 nucleotides are TGTGCCAGTAGTTTACAGGGTGGAGCTTTCTTT. As protein: CASSLQGGAFF.